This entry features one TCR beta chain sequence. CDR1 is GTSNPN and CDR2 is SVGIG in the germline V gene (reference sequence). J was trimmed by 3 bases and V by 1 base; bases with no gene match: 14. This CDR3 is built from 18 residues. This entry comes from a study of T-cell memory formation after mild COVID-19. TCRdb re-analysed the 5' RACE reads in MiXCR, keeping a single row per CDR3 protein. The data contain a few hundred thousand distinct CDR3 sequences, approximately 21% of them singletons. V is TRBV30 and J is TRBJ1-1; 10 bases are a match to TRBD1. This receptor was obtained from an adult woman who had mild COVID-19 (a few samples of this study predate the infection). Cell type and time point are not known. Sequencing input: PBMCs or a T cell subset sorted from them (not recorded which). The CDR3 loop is CAWSGRAGTGDLHTEAFF. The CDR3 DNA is TGTGCCTGGAGTGGTCGGGCCGGGACAGGGGATCTTCACACTGAAGCTTTCTTT.